The 21 T cell receptor beta chains listed next were all sequenced from one sample in a study of T cell responses to AZD1222 COVID-19 vaccine (dated by TCRdb to about 2021). The receptor library was made with the immunoSEQ multiplex PCR assay. Held by TCRdb, this immuneACCESS table contains in-frame sequences only and omits some clones. Under half of the omission traces to an unresolved V gene where checked; the cause of the rest is unknown. Within this sample are some 140,000 clones, with around 90% of them counted one time only. Just over 5.5% of the sample goes to the ten largest clones. Sample time point, as interpreted from the label and publication: baseline before first vaccination. The sample here was peripheral blood, taken on day 0 of AZD1222 vaccination. All receptors come from an adult in good health.

V usage is TRBV5-1 and J usage is TRBJ1-1; D gene unclear. The ends were cut back, 0 bases at V and 0 bases at J, with 12 bases in the middle. Germline V CDR1 and CDR2: SGHRS, YFSETQ. The CDR3 runs 16 residues. CDR3 protein: CASSLVALIMNTEAFF. The CDR3 DNA sequence: TGCGCCAGCAGCTTGGTGGCCCTAATAATGAACACTGAAGCTTTCTTT.

The V and J genes are TRBV25-1 and TRBJ1-5; D perhaps matches TRBD1 (6 bases). Germline lookup yields CDR1 MGHDK and CDR2 SYGVNS. The CDR3 is 13 residues long. Trimming left V 3 bases short and J 7 bases short, with 10 bases between. Here the CDR3 reads CASSDPGGQPQHF. The CDR3, as DNA: TGTGCCAGCAGTGATCCGGGGGGCCAGCCCCAGCATTTT.

CDR3 residues: CASSSGPSPLYEQYF. Written as DNA, the CDR3 is TGTGCCAGCAGCTCGGGACCCAGCCCCCTTTACGAGCAGTACTTC. The chain links TRBV6-6 to TRBJ2-7; D might be TRBD1 or TRBD2, each matching 5 bases. Germline V gene lookup returns CDR1 MNHNY and CDR2 SVGAGI (reference sequence). The CDR3 loop spans 15 amino acids. The V and J ends lost 6 bases and 4 bases respectively, with 19 bases between them.

A single count supports this clone. The V gene is TRBV27, the J gene TRBJ1-6, with D uncertain. The CDR3 loop spans 15 amino acids. Germline CDR1 MNHEY, CDR2 SMNVEV (reference sequence). The V end lost 5 bases, the J end lost 5 bases, and 13 bases lay between the germline ends. Here the CDR3 DNA reads TGTGCCAGCAGTACCCGCCGTCAGAATAATTCACCCCTCCACTTT. Protein product: CASSTRRQNNSPLHF.

V usage is TRBV7-9 and J usage is TRBJ2-7, with 8 bases aligning to TRBD1. The CDR3 spans 14 residues. Germline CDR1 SEHNR, CDR2 FQNEAQ (reference sequence). With V trimmed by 5 bases and J by 3 bases, 6 bases remained unmatched. The CDR3 sequence: CASSPNRGDYEQYF. The DNA for the CDR3 is TGTGCCAGCAGCCCCAACAGGGGGGACTACGAGCAGTACTTC.

This chain uses TRBV30 with TRBJ1-6; D unclear. Germline values: CDR1 GTSNPN, CDR2 SVGIG (reference sequence). Deletions cut 2 bases from V and 0 bases from J, with 11 bases between. CDR3 length: 16 amino acids. Written as DNA, the CDR3 is TGTGCCTGGAGTCGGGCAGATCTCTCCTATAATTCACCCCTCCACTTT. Its protein product is CAWSRADLSYNSPLHF. The full variable domain, in which reference TRBV30 and TRBJ1-6 provide the parts outside the CDR3, is SQTIHQWPATLVQPVGSPLSLECTVEGTSNPNLYWYRQAAGRGLQLLFYSVGIGQISSEVPQNLSASRPQDRQFILSSKKLLLSDSGFYLCAWSRADLSYNSPLHFGNGTRLTVT.

DNA for the CDR3: TGTGCCAGCAGCACAACAGAACAAGAGACCCAGTACTTC. Residues: CASSTTEQETQYF. The V and J genes are TRBV28 and TRBJ2-5; D not certain. Between the trimmed V and J ends, which lost 6 bases and 2 bases, there was a span of 10 bases. Germline V gene sequence: CDR1 MDHEN, CDR2 SYDVKM. The CDR3 is made up of 13 amino acids.

The gene calls are TRBV27 and TRBJ2-3, with D perhaps TRBD2 (5 bases). Germline assignment: CDR1 MNHEY and CDR2 SMNVEV (reference sequence). V was shortened by 8 bases and J by 3 bases, with 21 bases between the two germline ends. The CDR3 is 16 amino acids. The CDR3 DNA reads as TGTGCCAGCCGGTATGAGGGAGCACCAGTGACAGATACGCAGTATTTT. This sequence encodes CASRYEGAPVTDTQYF.

This clone appeared once. The CDR3 DNA is TGTGCCAGCAGCTCTTTCAGGGCCACAGATACGCAGTATTTT. Amino acid sequence: CASSSFRATDTQYF. V and J are TRBV7-9 and TRBJ2-3, with D possibly being TRBD1 (5 bases). V lost 4 bases and J 2 bases, leaving 10 bases between the germline ends. The CDR3 extends over 14 amino acids. CDR1 SEHNR and CDR2 FQNEAQ come from the germline V gene (reference sequence).

This CDR3 is CASSFRNQPQHF. DNA for the CDR3: TGTGCCAGCAGTTTCCGGAATCAGCCCCAGCATTTT. The chain recombines TRBV28 with TRBJ1-5, with unresolved D. The V gene lost 3 bases and the J gene lost 4 bases, with 4 bases spanning the gap. Looked up from germline, CDR1 is MDHEN and CDR2 is SYDVKM. This CDR3 region has 12 residues.

The gene calls are TRBV28 and TRBJ2-7; the match to TRBD1 covers 7 bases. V shed 1 base, J shed 4 bases, and the junction held 22 bases outside the gene matches. The length of the CDR3 is 20 residues. Germline V gene data show CDR1 as MDHEN and CDR2 as SYDVKM. CDR3 DNA sequence: TGTGCCAGCAGTTTATCCCTATTCGTCGCTGGACAGGTCGGAACGTACGAGCAGTACTTC. Amino acids: CASSLSLFVAGQVGTYEQYF.

V is TRBV10-3 and J is TRBJ1-2; the D is unclear. This CDR3 comprises 11 residues. Germline V gene sequence: CDR1 ENHRY, CDR2 SYGVKD. V was shortened by 8 bases and J by 3 bases, with 7 bases between the two germline ends. The CDR3 protein is CAILADYGYTF. CDR3 in DNA: TGTGCCATCCTGGCTGACTATGGCTACACCTTC.

This chain links TRBV11-3 with TRBJ1-2; perhaps TRBD1 as D (5 bases). The germline V gene has CDR1 SGHNT and CDR2 YENEEA. The CDR3 has 14 amino acids. Trimming left V 4 bases short and J 8 bases short, with 17 bases between. DNA for the CDR3: TGTGCCAGCAGCTCCATCGGGACCCGTGGAGGCTACACCTTC. The encoded protein is CASSSIGTRGGYTF.

The chain recombines TRBV4-2 with TRBJ2-3; TRBD2 is a possible D gene (6 bases). This CDR3 region has 16 residues. Deletions cut 2 bases from V and 0 bases from J, with 12 bases between. Germline-derived CDR1 and CDR2 are LGHNA and YNFKEQ. The CDR3 sequence is CASSQPDRGSTDTQYF. The CDR3 DNA reads TGTGCCAGCAGCCAACCCGACCGGGGGAGCACAGATACGCAGTATTTT.

V and J are TRBV7-9 and TRBJ2-6; D gene unclear. Trimming stripped 5 bases from V and 2 bases from J, with 19 bases between. The CDR3 has 18 residues. Germline-derived CDR1 and CDR2 are SEHNR and FQNEAQ (reference sequence). CDR3 nucleotide sequence: TGTGCCAGCAGCCCCCCGGTTCCTCCTCTCCCTGGGGCCAACGTCCTGACTTTC. It is translated as CASSPPVPPLPGANVLTF.

CDR3 sequence: CASNYGNNEQFF. The CDR3 DNA reads TGTGCCAGCAATTACGGTAACAATGAGCAGTTCTTC. The genes are TRBV9 and TRBJ2-1; D unclear. The CDR3 consists of 12 residues. Trimming stripped 6 bases from V and 5 bases from J, with 9 bases between. Germline CDR1 is SGDLS and CDR2 is YYNGEE.

Comment on this clone: Its ends do not fully match the called genes, so a read error is possible. The V and J genes are TRBV7-7 and TRBJ2-1, with D possibly TRBD2 on 6 matching bases. CDR1 and CDR2 from the germline V gene are SSHAT and FNYEAQ (reference sequence). This CDR3 comprises 16 residues. The CDR3 DNA is TGTGCTAGCAGCTTATCGTCTAGCGCTACCTACAATGAGCAGTTCTTC. Encoded protein: CASSLSSSATYNEQFF.

The CDR3 region has the DNA TGTGCCAGCAGTTTTCCATCCTACAATGAGCAGTTCTTC. As protein: CASSFPSYNEQFF. This rearrangement joins TRBV12-3 or TRBV12-4 to TRBJ2-1; unclear D gene. The ends were cut back, 3 bases at V and 1 base at J, with 4 bases in the middle. CDR3 length: 13 residues.

The chain recombines TRBV24-1 with TRBJ1-5; 7 nucleotides agree with TRBD1. CDR1 and CDR2 from the germline V gene are KGHDR and SFDVKD. This CDR3 comprises 13 residues. With 8 bases clipped from V and 5 bases from J, the junction kept 5 bases outside the gene matches. The CDR3 DNA reads TGTGCCACCAATGACAGGGCAGATCAGCCCCAGCATTTT. It encodes CATNDRADQPQHF.

This chain uses TRBV5-4 with TRBJ1-3, with 12 bases that match TRBD1. The CDR3 runs 16 residues. Germline CDR1 is SGHNT and CDR2 is YYREEE (reference sequence). The J segment lost 2 bases and the V segment lost 4 bases, leaving 4 bases of the junction unmatched. The CDR3 DNA is TGTGCCAGCAGCAGGGACAGGGGGCCAGCTGGAAACACCATATATTTT. It codes for CASSRDRGPAGNTIYF.

The V call is TRBV6-1, the J call TRBJ1-1, with TRBD1 matching 9 bases. This CDR3 has 15 residues. V was clipped by 1 base and J by 3 bases; unmatched bases: 3. CDR1 is MNHNS, CDR2 SASEGT, per germline. The CDR3 DNA sequence: TGTGCCAGCAGTGAAGGGACAGGGGATTACACTGAAGCTTTCTTT. It encodes CASSEGTGDYTEAFF.